Included here is one TCR beta chain sequence, with context. Its antigen is currently not known. This sample was taken from a study of T cell clusters in autoimmune cytopenias (dated by TCRdb to the late 2010s). About the full investigation: A median TRB sequencing depth of roughly 56,000 reads per sample was reached, and a median of around 2,300 distinct TRB clonotypes per sample was obtained. Peripheral blood TRB and IGH repertoires were sequenced in autoimmune cytopenia patients at active disease and during treatment follow-up, alongside healthy, CLL and autoimmune hepatitis controls. The study aimed to test whether autoimmune cytopenia patients carry a disease-specific immune repertoire signature usable as a blood-based biomarker. Study-wide findings and limitations: The TRB repertoire shifts, including less even repertoires in secondary cytopenia and CLL, mostly reflected lymphoma bias and not autoimmunity. The cluster-lack signature was not seen for secondary cytopenia versus CLL, apparently masked by the dominant lymphoma-associated repertoire. The T cell clusters were only ever defined in silico, so experimental validation of their functional role was still needed. Almost three-fold more exclusive TRB clusters were observed in healthy donors than in active autoimmune hepatitis patients, consistent with an autoimmunity-wide signature. The GLIPH analysis suggested a lack of physiological T cell clusters in primary autoimmune cytopenia patients, since around 56 clusters were exclusive to healthy donors whereas some 17 were exclusive to patients.

The germline V gene encodes CDR1 DFQATT and CDR2 SNEGSKA (reference sequence). From the cysteine through the phenylalanine, the CDR3 covers 16 amino acids. The protein alone is recorded here. For each sample, TRB amplification used about 240 ng of peripheral blood genomic DNA, equal to 35,000 to 45,000 genome equivalents. To amplify TRB rearrangements, a touch-down multiplex PCR protocol was run with the TRB-A and TRB-B primer pools combined in a single tube. Illumina adapters and sample indices were added to the amplicons through two consecutive PCR reactions using Phusion HS II polymerase. The amplicons were gel-purified using the NucleoSpin Gel and PCR Clean-up kit, after which quantification was performed by Qubit and quality was checked on an Agilent 2100 Bioanalyzer. Libraries were sequenced on an Illumina MiSeq using 600-cycle, single-indexed, paired-end runs. Per the source publication's procedure: Alignment and assembly of TRB reads were performed with MiXCR version 2.1.12 and the default MiXCR reference library. A clone was defined by each unique CDR3 nucleotide sequence, and the analysis included only productive sequences with two or more reads. Alpha-parameterized diversity profiles (alpha 0 to 5), including the Shannon (alpha 1) and Simpson (alpha 2) indices, were computed with an R script to assess repertoire diversity. Combinatorial TRB VJ usage was computed with the tcR package and compared between cohorts by principal component analysis with ade4. TCRbeta CDR3s were clustered with GLIPH on cohort pairs matched by age and read depth, and cluster frequencies were compared by Wilcoxon test. Reprocessed by TCRdb, the reads give a single entry per CDR3 protein sequence, without DNA. The V and J calls reflect TCRdb's pipeline rather than the authors' work. The sample table on file contains fewer than 3,500 distinct CDR3 sequences. 20% to 30% of the sample is taken by the ten largest.

This receptor was taken from a human donor with an autoimmune cytopenia or autoimmune hepatitis (not recorded which). The V and J genes are TRBV20-1 and TRBJ2-7; TCRdb returns TRBD1, unconfirmable since there is no DNA. Sequenced input: peripheral blood. This receptor carries the CDR3 CSARDPYRDSSYEQYF.